Listed here are 3 T cell receptor beta chains from one sample, sequenced in a study of Tregs in tolerant kidney transplant recipients. Generated by immunoSEQ multiplex PCR, the TCRdb table keeps only in-frame clones and is missing some. The sample contains about 44,000 clones, just under 97% of which appear only once. The antigens of these receptors remain unknown. Sequencing input: Tregs from blood cultured with allogeneic cells. These TCRs come from a human donor in good health.

This clone was picked up one time. Written as DNA, the CDR3 is TGTGCCTGGAGTGGGACCGCGAACACCGGGGAGCTGTTTTTT. This codes for CAWSGTANTGELFF. V is TRBV30 and J is TRBJ2-2, with D unclear. Germline assignment: CDR1 GTSNPN and CDR2 SVGIG (reference sequence). V was shortened by 1 base and J by 0 bases, with 6 bases between the two germline ends. The CDR3 extends over 14 amino acids.

The chain recombines TRBV6-6 with TRBJ1-2, with D possibly TRBD1 on 6 matching bases. This CDR3 has 14 residues. Between the trimmed V and J ends, which lost 5 bases and 7 bases, there was a span of 17 bases. The V gene's germline CDR1 is MNHNY and CDR2 SVGAGI (reference sequence). CDR3 sequence (DNA): TGTGCCAGCAGTCCCGTGACAGGCCTCTTTGGCTACACCTTC. Protein: CASSPVTGLFGYTF.

The chain recombines TRBV19 with TRBJ1-5; D is perhaps TRBD1 (5 bases). This CDR3 region has 16 residues. Per germline, CDR1 LNHDA and CDR2 SQIVND (reference sequence). Trimming removed 5 bases at V and 2 bases at J, with 16 bases between. In DNA form, the CDR3 reads TGTGCCAGTAGTTTCCGGGGCATTGGGGGCAATCAGCCCCAGCATTTT. It yields the protein CASSFRGIGGNQPQHF.